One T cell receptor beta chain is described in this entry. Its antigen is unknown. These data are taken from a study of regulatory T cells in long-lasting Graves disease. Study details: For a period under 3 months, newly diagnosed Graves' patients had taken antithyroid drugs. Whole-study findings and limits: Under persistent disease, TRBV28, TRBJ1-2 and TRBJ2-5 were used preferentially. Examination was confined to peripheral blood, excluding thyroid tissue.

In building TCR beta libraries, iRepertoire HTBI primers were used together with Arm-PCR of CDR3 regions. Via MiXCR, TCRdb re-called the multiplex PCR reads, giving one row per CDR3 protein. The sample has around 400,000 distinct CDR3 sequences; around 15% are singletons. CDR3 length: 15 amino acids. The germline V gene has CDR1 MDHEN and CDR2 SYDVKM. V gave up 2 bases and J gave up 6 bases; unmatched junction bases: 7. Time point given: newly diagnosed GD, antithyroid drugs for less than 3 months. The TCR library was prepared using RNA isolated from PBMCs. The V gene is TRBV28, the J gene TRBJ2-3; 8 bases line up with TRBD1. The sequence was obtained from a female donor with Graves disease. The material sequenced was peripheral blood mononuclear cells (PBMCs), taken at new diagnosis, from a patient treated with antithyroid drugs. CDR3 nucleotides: TGTGCCAGCAGTTTAATGGACAGGGCACGGGATACGCAGTATTTT. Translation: CASSLMDRARDTQYF.